This T cell receptor (beta chain) was found in a study of blood T cell repertoires in COVID-19. Study in general: T cells, B-cell-depleted T cells, or PBMCs provided the cDNA or gDNA that served as material.

V shed 0 bases, J shed 10 bases, and the junction held 4 bases outside the gene matches. CDR1 is MNHEY and CDR2 is SMNVEV in the germline V gene (reference sequence). The CDR3 is 15 amino acids. The data were produced by immunoSEQ multiplex PCR, yet TCRdb's version contains in-frame clones alone and is incomplete. The table has about 150,000 clones, roughly 80% seen once; the top ten hold approximately 13%. This chain connects TRBV27 to TRBJ1-6; TRBD1 matches 9 bases. The sequencing sample was made of peripheral blood. This sequence was found in a woman older than 75 with acute or convalescent COVID-19. The CDR3 sequence: CASSLSRDRESPLHF. CDR3 in DNA: TGTGCCAGCAGTTTATCTAGGGACAGGGAATCACCCCTCCACTTT.